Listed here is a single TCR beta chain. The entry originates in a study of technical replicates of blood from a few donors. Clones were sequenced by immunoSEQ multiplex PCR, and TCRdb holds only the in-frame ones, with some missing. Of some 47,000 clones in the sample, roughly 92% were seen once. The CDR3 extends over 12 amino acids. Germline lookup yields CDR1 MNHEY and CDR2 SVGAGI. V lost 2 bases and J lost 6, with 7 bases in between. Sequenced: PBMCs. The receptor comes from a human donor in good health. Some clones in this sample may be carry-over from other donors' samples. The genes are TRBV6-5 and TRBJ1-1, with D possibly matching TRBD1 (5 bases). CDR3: CASSYRGSEAFF. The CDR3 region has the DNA TGTGCCAGCAGTTACCGGGGGTCTGAAGCTTTCTTT.